A single sample gave rise to the 21 T cell receptor beta chains below, sequenced in a study of blood T cells in healthy people across ages. It was with a sample-barcoded 5' primer and a J-beta primer mix that a second PCR of about 6 to 12 cycles was run. One entry per CDR3 protein, called by TCRdb with MiXCR from the 5' RACE reads. This sample has more than 1,400,000 distinct CDR3 sequences, with 35% to 45% found just once. What was sequenced was blood. The receptors stem from a woman aged 18-35 years in good health.

The V gene is TRBV20-1, the J gene TRBJ2-5; TRBD2 aligns across 10 bases. The germline CDR1 and CDR2 sequences are DFQATT and SNEGSKA (reference sequence). The length of the CDR3 is 15 residues. V was clipped by 5 bases and J by 11 bases; unmatched bases: 17. The CDR3 region is CSAAASGRAYNEQYF. Written as DNA, the CDR3 is TGCAGTGCTGCCGCCAGCGGGAGGGCCTACAATGAGCAGTACTTC.

This clonotype has only a few counts. The chain couples TRBV29-1 to TRBJ2-1, with D possibly TRBD1 on 5 matching bases. This CDR3 is built from 14 residues. The ends were cut back, 4 bases at V and 4 bases at J, with 14 bases in the middle. Germline lookup yields CDR1 SQVTM and CDR2 ANQGSEA. The CDR3 sequence is CSVVGGQGYNEQFF. The CDR3 DNA sequence: TGCAGCGTTGTCGGTGGGCAGGGTTACAATGAGCAGTTCTTC.

V is TRBV27 and J is TRBJ2-1, with 7 bases that match TRBD2. There are 14 residues in the CDR3. J was trimmed by 7 bases and V by 5 bases; bases with no gene match: 8. Looked up from germline, CDR1 is MNHEY and CDR2 is SMNVEV (reference sequence). This chain's CDR3 is CASSPGLVRNEQFF. The CDR3 DNA reads TGTGCCAGCAGTCCCGGACTAGTTCGGAATGAGCAGTTCTTC.

This clonotype came up many times. This chain links TRBV7-2 with TRBJ2-3; 7 positions match TRBD1. The V and J ends lost 5 bases and 4 bases, in that order; junction bases with no gene match: 6. Looked up from germline, CDR1 is SGHTA and CDR2 is FQGNSA. The CDR3 sequence is 14 residues long. Here the CDR3 reads CASSPGTVADTQYF. CDR3 nucleotides: TGTGCCAGCAGCCCCGGGACAGTCGCAGATACGCAGTATTTT.

The V gene is TRBV24-1, the J gene TRBJ2-3, with TRBD1 identical over 7 bases. Germline assignment: CDR1 KGHDR and CDR2 SFDVKD. This CDR3 region has 13 residues. After removal of 8 bases from V and 2 bases from J, the junction contained 3 bases not matched to a gene. The CDR3 spells CATMGQYTDTQYF. CDR3 nucleotide sequence: TGTGCCACCATGGGACAGTACACAGATACGCAGTATTTT.

There are many counts of this clonotype. The J gene is TRBJ2-3, the V gene TRBV5-1; D uncertain. This CDR3 region has 11 residues. V lost 5 bases to trimming and J lost 6 bases, with 7 bases between them. CDR1 SGHRS and CDR2 YFSETQ come from the germline V gene. This CDR3 reads CASRMLDTQYF. The DNA for the CDR3 is TGCGCCAGCAGGATGTTGGATACGCAGTATTTT.

V gene TRBV2 combines with J gene TRBJ2-1; 7 nucleotides line up with TRBD2. Trimming took 11 bases from V and 4 from J; bases not matched to a gene: 11. CDR1 is SNHLY and CDR2 is FYNNEI in the germline V gene. CDR3 length equals 14 residues. The CDR3 DNA reads TGTGCCGGCAACGGGGGACTAATGTACAATGAGCAGTTCTTC. Translated, it gives CAGNGGLMYNEQFF.

The chain combines TRBV7-9 with TRBJ2-3; D gene ambiguous. The CDR3 runs 12 residues. Germline V gives CDR1 SEHNR, CDR2 FQNEAQ (reference sequence). V gave up 1 base and J gave up 8 bases, with 7 bases separating them. The CDR3 protein is CASSLVIGTQYF. The CDR3 DNA reads as TGTGCCAGCAGCTTAGTAATAGGTACGCAGTATTTT.

With regard to this clonotype: The junction shows a germline mismatch at one end, possibly a read error. The chain is built from TRBV3-1 and TRBJ2-4, with 9 positions matching TRBD2. The J call may be mistaken, given a closer DNA end match to TRBJ2-7. The CDR3 totals 18 residues. Germline loops: CDR1 LGHDT, CDR2 YNNKEL (reference sequence). The CDR3 loop reads CAGSQDPLVAGGPHEQYF. In DNA, the CDR3 is TGTGCCGGCAGCCAGGACCCCCTCGTCGCGGGGGGGCCACACGAGCAGTACTTC.

With respect to this clonotype: One end of the junction does not line up with germline, which may come from a read error. In DNA form, the CDR3 reads TGCGCCAGTAGTGAGAATCCGGCCGGACACTATGGCTACACCTTC. Its translation: CASSENPAGHYGYTF. The rearrangement uses TRBV10-1 and TRBJ1-2; D call uncertain. CDR1 and CDR2 from the germline V gene are WNHNN and SYGVQD (reference sequence). This CDR3 is built from 15 residues.

This CDR3 is CASSQTSGGFYEQFF. CDR3 in DNA: TGTGCCAGCAGCCAAACGTCGGGAGGGTTCTACGAGCAGTTCTTC. The V gene is TRBV7-2, the J gene TRBJ2-1; 8 bases fit TRBD2. The CDR3 is made up of 15 amino acids. CDR1 and CDR2 (germline): SGHTA, FQGNSA. Unmatched junction bases numbered 13, after V lost 5 bases and J lost 10 bases.

The chain joins TRBV4-1 to TRBJ2-5; D is perhaps TRBD2 (5 bases). Matching the DNA end better, TRBJ2-7 makes the J call doubtful. The CDR3 length is 14 residues. The V gene's germline CDR1 is MGHRA and CDR2 YSYEKL. CDR3 bases: TGCGCCAGCAGCCCAGAGTTCGGAGGCTACGAGCAGTACTTC. Its protein is CASSPEFGGYEQYF.

The chain is built from TRBV4-1 and TRBJ2-1; 9 positions match TRBD2. Trimming removed 10 bases from V and 6 bases from J; junction bases left unmatched: 10. CDR1 MGHRA and CDR2 YSYEKL come from the germline V gene. The CDR3 contains 14 residues. Here the CDR3 DNA reads TGCGCCACCGGGGGCGGGAGGGCCGCCAATGAGCAGTTCTTC. Its protein product is CATGGGRAANEQFF.

The chain is built from TRBV10-3 and TRBJ1-2, with TRBD1 identical over 7 bases. V lost 4 bases to trimming and J lost 4 bases; unmatched junction nucleotides: 12. CDR1 is ENHRY and CDR2 is SYGVKD in the germline V gene. The CDR3 totals 16 residues. CDR3: CAISGKNRGETYGYTF. The DNA of the CDR3 is TGTGCCATCAGTGGGAAGAACAGGGGCGAAACCTATGGCTACACCTTC.

This clonotype was found a few times. V usage is TRBV7-2 and J usage is TRBJ2-5; possible D gene TRBD1, 6 bases. The V end was cut by 8 bases, the J end by 5 bases, with 21 bases between. Germline loops: CDR1 SGHTA, CDR2 FQGNSA. The CDR3 totals 15 residues. Here the CDR3 reads CASEKAGTSSETQYF. CDR3 in DNA: TGTGCCAGCGAGAAGGCCGGGACAAGTTCGGAGACCCAGTACTTC.

Worth noting for this clonotype: Compared with germline, one end of the junction differs, possibly owing to a read error. The chain carries TRBV5-4 and TRBJ2-2; 11 bases are shared with TRBD2. The CDR3 consists of 15 residues. Germline CDR1 and CDR2: SGHNT and YYREEE (reference sequence). The CDR3 region is CASSHSGRDTGELFF. The CDR3 DNA follows: TGTGCTAGCAGTCATAGCGGGAGGGACACCGGGGAGCTGTTTTTT.

The chain uses TRBV11-2 and TRBJ2-7; D might be TRBD1 (5 bases). The CDR3 is 13 residues long. In germline, CDR1 is SGHAT, CDR2 FQNNGV. The V end was cut by 7 bases, the J end by 0 bases, with 10 bases between. The DNA for the CDR3 is TGTGCCAGCAATACAGGAAACTCCTACGAGCAGTACTTC. Translated, it gives CASNTGNSYEQYF.

The CDR3 protein is CSARLGVAGSIDTQYF. CDR3 in DNA: TGCAGTGCCCGACTAGGGGTAGCGGGATCCATAGATACGCAGTATTTT. The J gene is TRBJ2-3, the V gene TRBV20-1, with 8 bases matching TRBD2. V was pared by 6 bases and J by 5 bases, with 16 bases of the junction left unmatched. Germline CDR1 and CDR2: DFQATT and SNEGSKA (reference sequence). The CDR3 extends over 16 amino acids.

Details on this clonotype: At one of its ends the junction is not consistent with the germline gene, which may arise from a read error. This chain links TRBV10-3 with TRBJ2-3, with TRBD2 as a possible D gene (9 bases). Germline V gives CDR1 ENHRY, CDR2 SYGVKD. The CDR3 spans 13 residues. In DNA form, the CDR3 reads TGCGCCCATTGGAGCGGGGGGACAGGTACGCAGTATTTT. Its translation: CAHWSGGTGTQYF.

The V gene is TRBV12-3 or TRBV12-4, the J gene TRBJ1-4; 7 bases agree with TRBD1. The CDR3 totals 14 residues. The J segment lost 8 bases and the V segment lost 3 bases, leaving 6 bases of the junction unmatched. The DNA of the CDR3 is TGTGCCAGCAGTTTCCAGGGGGTCTGGGAAAAACTGTTTTTT. Protein sequence: CASSFQGVWEKLFF.

The rearrangement links TRBV12-3 or TRBV12-4 to TRBJ1-5, with 10 nucleotides matching TRBD1. This CDR3 region has 16 residues. Germline trimming cut 4 bases from V and 3 bases from J; bases unmatched to any gene: 6. The CDR3 sequence is CASSSPGTGANQPQHF. As DNA, the CDR3 is TGTGCCAGCAGTTCGCCCGGGACAGGGGCCAATCAGCCCCAGCATTTT.